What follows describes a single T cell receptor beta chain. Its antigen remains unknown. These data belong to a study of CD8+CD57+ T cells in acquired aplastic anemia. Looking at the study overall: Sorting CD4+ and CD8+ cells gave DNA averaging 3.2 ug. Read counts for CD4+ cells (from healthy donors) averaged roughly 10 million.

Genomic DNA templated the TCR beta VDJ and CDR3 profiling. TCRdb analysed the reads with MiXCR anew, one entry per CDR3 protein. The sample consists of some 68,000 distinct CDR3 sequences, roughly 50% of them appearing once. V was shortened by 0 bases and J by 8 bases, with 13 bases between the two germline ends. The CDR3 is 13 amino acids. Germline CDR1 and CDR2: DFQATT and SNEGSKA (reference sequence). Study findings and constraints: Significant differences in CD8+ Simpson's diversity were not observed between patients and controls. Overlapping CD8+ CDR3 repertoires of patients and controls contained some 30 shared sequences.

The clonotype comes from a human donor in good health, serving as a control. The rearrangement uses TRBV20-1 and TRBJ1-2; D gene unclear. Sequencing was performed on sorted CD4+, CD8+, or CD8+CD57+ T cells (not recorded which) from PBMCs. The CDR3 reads CSARDRPIPGYTF. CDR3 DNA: TGCAGTGCTAGAGATAGGCCCATTCCCGGCTACACCTTC.